This T cell receptor (beta chain) was captured in a study of T cells in localized non-small cell lung cancer. Data came from immunoSEQ multiplex PCR; TCRdb stores just in-frame clones and leaves some out. The sample has 75,000 to 80,000 clones, around 81% seen once. A remark on this clone: The antigen remains unidentified.

The study, taken as a whole, reports: One tumor region alone was sequenced, and heterogeneity therefore remains possible. Across samples, adjacent lung featured a median roughly 56 of the top 100 tumor clones. Longer overall survival was seen with higher T cell density measured in blood.

Germline CDR1 reads SNHLY; CDR2 reads FYNNEI. CDR3 length: 15 residues. Trimming removed 6 bases at V and 5 bases at J, with 20 bases between. The V and J genes are TRBV2 and TRBJ2-7, with D unresolved. Source: peripheral blood, taken before any cancer treatment. The TCR originated in a female donor of 60 years or more with stage I lung adenocarcinoma. CDR3 in DNA: TGTGCCAGCAGCCTACCGACTGGGTTCCTCCACGAGCAGTACTTC. Translation: CASSLPTGFLHEQYF.